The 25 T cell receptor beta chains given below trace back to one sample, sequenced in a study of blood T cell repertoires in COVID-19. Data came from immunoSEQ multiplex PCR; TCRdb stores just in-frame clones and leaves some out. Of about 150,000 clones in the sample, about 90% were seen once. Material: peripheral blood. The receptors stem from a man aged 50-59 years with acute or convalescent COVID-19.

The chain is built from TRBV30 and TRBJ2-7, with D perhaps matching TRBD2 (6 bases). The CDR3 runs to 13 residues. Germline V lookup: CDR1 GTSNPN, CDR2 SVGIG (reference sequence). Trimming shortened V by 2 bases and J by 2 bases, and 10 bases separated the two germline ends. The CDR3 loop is CAWSTEGPYEQYF. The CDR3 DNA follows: TGTGCCTGGAGTACGGAGGGCCCCTACGAGCAGTACTTC.

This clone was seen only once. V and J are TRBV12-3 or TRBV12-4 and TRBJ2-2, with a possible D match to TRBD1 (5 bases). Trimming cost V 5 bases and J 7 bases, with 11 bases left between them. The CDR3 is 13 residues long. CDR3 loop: CASSTLQGGELFF. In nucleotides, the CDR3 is TGTGCCAGCAGTACACTTCAGGGCGGGGAGCTGTTTTTT.

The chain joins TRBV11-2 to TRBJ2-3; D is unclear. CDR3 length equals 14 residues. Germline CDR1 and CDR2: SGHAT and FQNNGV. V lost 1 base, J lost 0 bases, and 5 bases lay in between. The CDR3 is CASSLGGSTDTQYF. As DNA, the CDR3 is TGTGCCAGCAGCTTAGGCGGTAGCACAGATACGCAGTATTTT. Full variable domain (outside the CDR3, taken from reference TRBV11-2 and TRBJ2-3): EAGVAQSPRYKIIEKRQSVAFWCNPISGHATLYWYQQILGQGPKLLIQFQNNGVVDDSQLPKDRFSAERLKGVDSTLKIQPAKLEDSAVYLCASSLGGSTDTQYFGPGTRLTVL.

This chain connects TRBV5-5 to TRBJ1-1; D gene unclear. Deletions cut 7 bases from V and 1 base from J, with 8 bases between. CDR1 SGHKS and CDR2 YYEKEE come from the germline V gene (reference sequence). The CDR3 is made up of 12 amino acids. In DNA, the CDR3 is TGTGCCAGCGGCCGGGGGAACACTGAAGCTTTCTTT. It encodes CASGRGNTEAFF.

The CDR3 loop reads CASSPYDRDNTEAFF. CDR3 sequence (DNA): TGTGCCAGCAGTCCTTACGACAGGGATAACACTGAAGCTTTCTTT. V and J are TRBV28 and TRBJ1-1, with 7 positions matching TRBD1. The germline gives CDR1 MDHEN, CDR2 SYDVKM. V dropped 5 bases and J dropped 2; count of bases not matched to a gene: 8. The CDR3 sequence is 15 residues long.

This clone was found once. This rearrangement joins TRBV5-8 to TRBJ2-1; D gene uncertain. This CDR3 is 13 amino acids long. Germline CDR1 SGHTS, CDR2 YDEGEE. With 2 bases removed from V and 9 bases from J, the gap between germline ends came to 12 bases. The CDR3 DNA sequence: TGTGCCAGCAGCTTAAGCCAGGCTGTTGAGCAGTTCTTC. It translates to CASSLSQAVEQFF.

CDR3: CASSITDYSGANVLTF. In DNA, the CDR3 is TGCGCCAGCAGCATTACAGACTACTCTGGGGCCAACGTCCTGACTTTC. This chain uses TRBV5-1 with TRBJ2-6, with D possibly TRBD2 on 5 matching bases. Trimming took 4 bases from V and 0 from J, leaving 11 bases between them. Germline assignment: CDR1 SGHRS and CDR2 YFSETQ. The CDR3 spans 16 residues.

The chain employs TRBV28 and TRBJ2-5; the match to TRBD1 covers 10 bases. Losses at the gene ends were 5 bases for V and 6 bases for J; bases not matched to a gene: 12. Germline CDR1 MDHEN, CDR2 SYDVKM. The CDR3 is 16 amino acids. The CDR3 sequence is CASSPIPQDRGKTQYF. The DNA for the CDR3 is TGTGCCAGCAGTCCCATTCCCCAGGACAGGGGGAAGACCCAGTACTTC.

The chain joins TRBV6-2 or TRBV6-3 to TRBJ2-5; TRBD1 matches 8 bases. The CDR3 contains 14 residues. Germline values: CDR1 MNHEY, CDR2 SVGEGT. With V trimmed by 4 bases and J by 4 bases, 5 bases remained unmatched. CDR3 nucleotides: TGTGCCAGCAGTTCAGGGGGCTTACGAGAGACCCAGTACTTC. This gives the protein CASSSGGLRETQYF.

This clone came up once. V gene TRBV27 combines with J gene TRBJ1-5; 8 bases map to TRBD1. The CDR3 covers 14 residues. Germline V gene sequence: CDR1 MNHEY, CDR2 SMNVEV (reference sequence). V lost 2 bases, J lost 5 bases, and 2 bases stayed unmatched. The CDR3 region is CASSLGQGHQPQHF. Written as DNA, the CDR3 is TGTGCCAGCAGTTTAGGACAGGGTCATCAGCCCCAGCATTTT.

CDR3 DNA sequence: TGTGCCAGCAGTGGTTCGCGGACAGGGACTCTTTTGGAGCAGTTCTTC. Encoded protein: CASSGSRTGTLLEQFF. The genes are TRBV6-1 and TRBJ2-1, with 8 bases fitting TRBD1. Germline-derived CDR1 and CDR2 are MNHNS and SASEGT. This CDR3 is 16 amino acids long. V shed 4 bases and J 10 bases; nucleotides not matched to a gene: 15.

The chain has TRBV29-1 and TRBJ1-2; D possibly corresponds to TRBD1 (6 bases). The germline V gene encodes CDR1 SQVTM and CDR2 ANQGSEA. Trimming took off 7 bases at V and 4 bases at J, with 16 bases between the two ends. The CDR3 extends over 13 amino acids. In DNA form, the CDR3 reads TGCAGCGCCGAGGGGGAGGGGAGCTATGGCTACACCTTC. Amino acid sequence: CSAEGEGSYGYTF.

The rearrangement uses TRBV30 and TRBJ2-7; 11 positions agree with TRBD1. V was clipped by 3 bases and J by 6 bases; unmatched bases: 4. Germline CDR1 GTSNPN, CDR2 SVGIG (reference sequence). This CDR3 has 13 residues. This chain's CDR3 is CAWSAGQGVEQYF. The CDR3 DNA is TGTGCCTGGAGCGCGGGACAGGGGGTCGAGCAGTACTTC.

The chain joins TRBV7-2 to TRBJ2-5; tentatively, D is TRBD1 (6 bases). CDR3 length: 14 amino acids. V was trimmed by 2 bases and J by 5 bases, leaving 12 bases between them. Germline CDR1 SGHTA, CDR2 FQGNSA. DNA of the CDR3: TGTGCCAGCAGCTTAAAAGGGGGTGGGGAGACCCAGTACTTC. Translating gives CASSLKGGGETQYF.

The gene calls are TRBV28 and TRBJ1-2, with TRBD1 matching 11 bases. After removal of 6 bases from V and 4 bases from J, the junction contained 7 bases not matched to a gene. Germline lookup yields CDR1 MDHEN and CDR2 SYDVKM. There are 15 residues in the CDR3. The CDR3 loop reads CASRSGQGVTYGYTF. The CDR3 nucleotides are TGTGCCAGCAGATCGGGACAGGGGGTCACCTATGGCTACACCTTC.

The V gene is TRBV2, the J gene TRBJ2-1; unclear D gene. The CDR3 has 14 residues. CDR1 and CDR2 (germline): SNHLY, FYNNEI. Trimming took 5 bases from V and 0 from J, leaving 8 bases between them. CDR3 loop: CASSLSVSYNEQFF. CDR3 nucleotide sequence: TGTGCCAGCAGTTTATCTGTCTCCTACAATGAGCAGTTCTTC.

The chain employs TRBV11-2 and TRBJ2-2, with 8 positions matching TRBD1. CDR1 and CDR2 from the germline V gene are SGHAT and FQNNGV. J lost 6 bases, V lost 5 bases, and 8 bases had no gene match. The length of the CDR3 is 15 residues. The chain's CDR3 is CASSPLTGEAGELFF. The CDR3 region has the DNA TGTGCCAGCAGCCCCCTGACAGGGGAGGCCGGGGAGCTGTTTTTT.

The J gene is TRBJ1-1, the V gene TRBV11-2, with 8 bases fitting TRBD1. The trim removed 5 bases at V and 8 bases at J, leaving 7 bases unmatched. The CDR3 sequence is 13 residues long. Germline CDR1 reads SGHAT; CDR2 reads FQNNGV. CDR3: CASSHGQGLEAFF. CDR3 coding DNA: TGTGCCAGCAGCCACGGACAGGGCTTGGAAGCTTTCTTT.

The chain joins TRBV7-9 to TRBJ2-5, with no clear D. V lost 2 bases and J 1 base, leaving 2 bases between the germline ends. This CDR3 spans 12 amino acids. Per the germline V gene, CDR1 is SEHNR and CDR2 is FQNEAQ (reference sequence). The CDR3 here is CASSLLQETQYF. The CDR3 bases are TGTGCCAGCAGCTTACTCCAAGAGACCCAGTACTTC.

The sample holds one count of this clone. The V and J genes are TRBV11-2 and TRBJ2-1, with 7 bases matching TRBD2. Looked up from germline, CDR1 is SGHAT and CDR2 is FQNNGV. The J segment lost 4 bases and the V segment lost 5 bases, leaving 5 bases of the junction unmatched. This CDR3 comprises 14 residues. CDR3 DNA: TGTGCCAGCAGCCCACAAGCGGGGTACAATGAGCAGTTCTTC. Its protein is CASSPQAGYNEQFF.

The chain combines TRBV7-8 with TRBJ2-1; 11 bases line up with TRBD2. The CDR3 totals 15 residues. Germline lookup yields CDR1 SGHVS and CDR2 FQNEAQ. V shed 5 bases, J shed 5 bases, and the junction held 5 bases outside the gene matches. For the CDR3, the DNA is TGTGCCAGCAGCATTAGACTAGCGGGACACAATGAGCAGTTCTTC. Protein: CASSIRLAGHNEQFF.

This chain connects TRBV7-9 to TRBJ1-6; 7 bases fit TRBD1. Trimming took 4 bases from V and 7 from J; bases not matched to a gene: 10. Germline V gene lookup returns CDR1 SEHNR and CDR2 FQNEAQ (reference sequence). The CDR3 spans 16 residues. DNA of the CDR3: TGTGCCAGCAGCTCCCAGACAGGGAGAGGCAATTCACCCCTCCACTTT. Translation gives CASSSQTGRGNSPLHF.

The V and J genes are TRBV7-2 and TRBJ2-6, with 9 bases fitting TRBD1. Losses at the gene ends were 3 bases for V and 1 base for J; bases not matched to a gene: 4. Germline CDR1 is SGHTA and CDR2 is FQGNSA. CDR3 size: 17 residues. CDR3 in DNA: TGTGCCAGCAGCTTGGTCGGGACAGGGTCTGGGGCCAACGTCCTGACTTTC. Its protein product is CASSLVGTGSGANVLTF.

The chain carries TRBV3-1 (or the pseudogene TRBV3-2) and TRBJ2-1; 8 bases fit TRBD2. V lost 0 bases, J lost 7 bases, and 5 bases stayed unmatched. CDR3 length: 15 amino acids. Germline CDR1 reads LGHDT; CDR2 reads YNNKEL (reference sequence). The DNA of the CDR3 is TGTGCCAGCAGCCAAGATGGGACTAGTCATAATGAGCAGTTCTTC. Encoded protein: CASSQDGTSHNEQFF.

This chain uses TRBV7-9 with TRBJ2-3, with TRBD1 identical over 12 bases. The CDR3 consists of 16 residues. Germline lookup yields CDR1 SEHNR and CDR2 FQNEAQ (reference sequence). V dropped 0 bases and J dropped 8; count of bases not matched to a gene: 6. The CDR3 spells CASSLAKGQGALTQYF. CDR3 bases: TGTGCCAGCAGCTTAGCGAAGGGACAGGGGGCGCTTACGCAGTATTTT.